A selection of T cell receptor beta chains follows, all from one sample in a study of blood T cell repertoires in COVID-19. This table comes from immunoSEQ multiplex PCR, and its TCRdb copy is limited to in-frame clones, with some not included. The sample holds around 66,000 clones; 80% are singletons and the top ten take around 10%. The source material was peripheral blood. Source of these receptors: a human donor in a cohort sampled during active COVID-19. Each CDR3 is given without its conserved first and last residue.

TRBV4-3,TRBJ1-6,ASSQGTVNSPLH
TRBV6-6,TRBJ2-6,ASSPLWDSSGANVLT
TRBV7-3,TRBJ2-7,ASSLRPVVSHEQY
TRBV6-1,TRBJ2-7,ASSETVAYEQY
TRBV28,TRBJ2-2,ASGTTGGSGELF
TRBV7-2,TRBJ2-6,ASSLTRVGANVLT
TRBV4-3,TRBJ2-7,ASSFEPRSEQY
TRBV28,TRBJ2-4,ASSFQGTGGKNIQY
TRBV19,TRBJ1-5,ASSAKTGNQPQH
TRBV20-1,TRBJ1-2,SAYPYHGYT
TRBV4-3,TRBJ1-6,ASSQDVGGRSYNSPLH
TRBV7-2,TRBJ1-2,ASSFPAKQGNYGYT
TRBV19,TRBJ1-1,ASSISEGMNTEAF
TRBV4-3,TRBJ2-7,ASSQSHHSYEQY
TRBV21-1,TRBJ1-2,ASSKGRAGGGYT
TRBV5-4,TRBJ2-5,ASSTLAARQETQY
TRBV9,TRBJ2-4,ASSREGGLKNIQY
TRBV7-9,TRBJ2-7,ASSLSGEGVYEQY